One sample yielded the 5 T cell receptor beta chains listed below, sequenced in a study of blood T cell repertoires in COVID-19. Clones were sequenced by immunoSEQ multiplex PCR, and TCRdb holds only the in-frame ones, with some missing. This sample has about 120,000 clones, with roughly nine tenths found just once. Material for sequencing was peripheral blood. These receptors were taken from a woman aged 70-85 years with COVID-19, enrolled during active disease.

The CDR3: CASSMFARTSGGPGEQFF. The CDR3 DNA reads TGTGCCAGTAGTATGTTCGCCAGGACTAGCGGGGGACCGGGTGAGCAGTTCTTC. The genes are TRBV19 and TRBJ2-1, with 13 bases aligning to TRBD2. Germline trimming cut 3 bases from V and 9 bases from J; bases unmatched to any gene: 14. CDR3 size: 18 residues. Per the germline V gene, CDR1 is LNHDA and CDR2 is SQIVND (reference sequence).

The chain carries TRBV11-2 and TRBJ2-7; 9 nucleotides match TRBD2. Trimming removed 2 bases from V and 6 bases from J; junction bases left unmatched: 5. Germline CDR1 SGHAT, CDR2 FQNNGV. The CDR3 sequence is 14 residues long. This CDR3 reads CASSLNLAGFEQYF. The CDR3 bases are TGTGCCAGCAGCTTAAACCTAGCGGGGTTCGAGCAGTACTTC.

The chain combines TRBV6-5 with TRBJ1-3, with D maybe TRBD1 (5 bases). The V end lost 4 bases, the J end lost 1 base, and 14 bases lay between the germline ends. The CDR3 extends over 16 amino acids. CDR1 and CDR2 from the germline V gene are MNHEY and SVGAGI. The CDR3 here is CASSLRGGLSGNTIYF. The CDR3, as DNA: TGTGCCAGCAGTTTAAGGGGCGGTTTATCTGGAAACACCATATATTTT.

This chain's CDR3 is CASSLAPGYNEQFF. The CDR3 region has the DNA TGTGCCAGCAGCTTAGCGCCCGGCTACAATGAGCAGTTCTTC. The chain employs TRBV7-2 and TRBJ2-1; D not certain. CDR3 length equals 14 residues. CDR1 is SGHTA and CDR2 is FQGNSA in the germline V gene. V was cut by 0 bases and J by 3 bases, with 6 bases left in between. The full variable domain, completed using reference TRBV7-2 and TRBJ2-1, is GAGVSQSPSNKVTEKGKDVELRCDPISGHTALYWYRQSLGQGLEFLIYFQGNSAPDKSGLPSDRFSAERTGGSVSTLTIQRTQQEDSAVYLCASSLAPGYNEQFFGPGTRLTVL.

The genes are TRBV15 and TRBJ1-6; unclear D gene. CDR3 length equals 15 residues. Germline V gene sequence: CDR1 LNHNV, CDR2 YYDKDF (reference sequence). V lost 0 bases to trimming and J lost 7 bases, with 10 bases between them. The CDR3 region has the DNA TGTGCCACCAGCAGAGATCGGGATAGGAATTCACCCCTCCACTTT. Its translation: CATSRDRDRNSPLHF.